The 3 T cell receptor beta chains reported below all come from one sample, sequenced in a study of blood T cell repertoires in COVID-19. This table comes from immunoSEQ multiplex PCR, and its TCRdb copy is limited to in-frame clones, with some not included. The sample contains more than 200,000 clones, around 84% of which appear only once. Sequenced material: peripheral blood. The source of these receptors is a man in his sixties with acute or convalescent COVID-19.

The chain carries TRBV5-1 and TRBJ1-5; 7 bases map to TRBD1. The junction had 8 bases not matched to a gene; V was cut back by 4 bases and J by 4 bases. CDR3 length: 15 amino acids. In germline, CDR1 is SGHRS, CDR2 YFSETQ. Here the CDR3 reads CASSPTGAKNQPQHF. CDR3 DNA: TGCGCCAGCAGCCCTACAGGGGCTAAGAATCAGCCCCAGCATTTT.

In nucleotides, the CDR3 is TGCGCCAGCAGTCCCTTAGGGAGGACCGTCCTGGCTTTCTTT. Its protein product is CASSPLGRTVLAFF. The chain has TRBV23-1 and TRBJ1-1; no reliable D call. TRBV23-1 is flagged as an ORF with uncertain function. Trimming removed 4 bases at V and 11 bases at J, with 20 bases between. The CDR3 consists of 14 residues.

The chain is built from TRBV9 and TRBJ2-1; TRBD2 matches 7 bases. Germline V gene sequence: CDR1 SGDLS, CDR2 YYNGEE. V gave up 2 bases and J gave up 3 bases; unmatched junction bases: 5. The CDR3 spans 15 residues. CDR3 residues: CASSVDGGYYNEQFF. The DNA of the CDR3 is TGTGCCAGCAGCGTCGACGGGGGGTACTACAATGAGCAGTTCTTC.